A selection of T cell receptor beta chains follows, all from one sample in a study of T cells after yellow fever vaccination. From the 5' RACE reads, TCRdb called clonotypes with MiXCR, one entry per CDR3 protein. This table has 450,000 to 650,000 distinct CDR3 sequences, roughly 22% appearing once. The starting material was PBMCs, obtained 21 days after the first yellow fever vaccination. The receptors derive from a man aged 18 to 35 who received the YFV17D yellow fever vaccine. Each CDR3 is given with its conserved first and last residue. A D gene is named only where the DNA matches it firmly. Only some rows state a clone size, as once, few, many or a class for expanded clones.

clone_size	cdr3_length	v_call	d_call	j_call	cdr3_aa	cdr3_nt
many	14	TRBV12-3/TRBV12-4	TRBD1	TRBJ2-5	CASSLGQGRETQYF	TGTGCCAGCAGTCTGGGACAGGGGAGGGAGACCCAGTACTTC
few	14	TRBV7-2	TRBD2	TRBJ2-3	CASSPSLAGGPEYF	TGTGCCAGCAGCCCCTCCCTGGCGGGGGGGCCGGAGTATTTT
few	14	TRBV12-3/TRBV12-4	.	TRBJ2-3	CASSAPGTSDTQYF	TGTGCCAGCAGCGCCCCGGGGACGTCAGATACGCAGTATTTT
.	13	TRBV5-6	.	TRBJ1-1	CASSLGGATEAFF	TGTGCCAGCAGCTTGGGGGGAGCCACTGAAGCTTTCTTT
.	15	TRBV7-2	.	TRBJ1-1	CASSLDGGHGTEAFF	TGTGCCAGCAGCTTAGACGGGGGACATGGGACTGAAGCTTTCTTT
many	15	TRBV6-2/TRBV6-3	.	TRBJ1-1	CASSPLAGSGTEAFF	TGTGCCAGCAGTCCCTTGGCAGGGAGTGGCACTGAAGCTTTCTTT
.	14	TRBV2	.	TRBJ2-5	CVSRETEYQETQYF	TGTGTCAGCAGGGAGACAGAGTACCAAGAGACCCAGTACTTC
.	15	TRBV20-1	TRBD2	TRBJ2-1	CSARGGLAGGGWQFF	TGCAGTGCTAGAGGAGGACTAGCGGGGGGGGGATGGCAGTTCTTC
few	15	TRBV12-3/TRBV12-4	TRBD2	TRBJ2-5	CASSALAGGRETQYF	TGTGCCAGCAGTGCACTAGCGGGAGGAAGGGAGACCCAGTACTTC
few	15	TRBV12-3/TRBV12-4	TRBD2	TRBJ2-3	CASTRGRGGPDTQYF	TGTGCCAGCACCCGGGGGCGGGGGGGCCCAGATACGCAGTATTTT
few	15	TRBV6-4	.	TRBJ2-3	CASSDIGASTDTQYF	TGTGCCAGCAGTGACATAGGCGCAAGCACAGATACGCAGTATTTT
.	16	TRBV7-2	.	TRBJ2-7	CASSLAPQGGSYEQYF	TGTGCCAGCAGCTTAGCGCCGCAGGGCGGCTCCTACGAGCAGTACTTC
.	16	TRBV5-4	.	TRBJ1-4	CASSPGLYPTNEKLFF	TGTGCCAGCAGCCCGGGTCTCTATCCAACTAATGAAAAACTGTTTTTT
.	17	TRBV20-1	.	TRBJ1-2	CSARDPQGWGRFYGYTF	TGCAGTGCTAGAGATCCACAGGGTTGGGGGCGATTCTATGGCTACACCTTC
.	16	TRBV20-1	TRBD1	TRBJ2-2	CSARSTDRDETGELFF	TGCAGTGCTAGATCAACCGACAGGGATGAGACCGGGGAGCTGTTTTTT
.	15	TRBV4-2	.	TRBJ1-3	CASSQGGREGNTIYF	TGTGCCAGCAGCCAAGGCGGCCGGGAGGGAAACACCATATATTTT
.	13	TRBV5-1	.	TRBJ2-2	CASGGVEAGELFF	TGCGCCAGCGGAGGGGTGGAGGCCGGGGAGCTGTTTTTT
many	12	TRBV12-3/TRBV12-4	.	TRBJ1-1	CASSWGGTEAFF	TGTGCCAGCAGCTGGGGAGGCACTGAAGCTTTCTTT
few	14	TRBV4-3	.	TRBJ2-1	CASSRQSSYNEQFF	TGCGCCAGCAGCCGACAGAGCTCCTACAATGAGCAGTTCTTC
few	15	TRBV6-4	.	TRBJ1-6	CASSDPRGAPPPLHF	TGTGCCAGCAGTGACCCCCGGGGGGCGCCTCCACCCCTCCACTTT
few	13	TRBV7-9	.	TRBJ2-7	CASSLGHAREQYF	TGTGCCAGCAGCTTAGGGCACGCGCGGGAGCAGTACTTC
few	17	TRBV6-5	.	TRBJ2-6	CASSYSPDPGGANVLTF	TGTGCCAGCAGTTACTCTCCGGATCCGGGAGGGGCCAACGTCCTGACTTTC
.	16	TRBV3-1	TRBD1	TRBJ1-4	CASSQFLSDRDEKLFF	TGTGCCAGCAGCCAATTCTTGAGCGACAGGGATGAAAAACTGTTTTTT
.	15	TRBV5-1	TRBD1	TRBJ2-1	CASSLGWTGRFEQFF	TGCGCCAGCAGCCTGGGATGGACAGGCCGGTTTGAGCAGTTCTTC
.	12	TRBV11-2	.	TRBJ1-1	CASSPQGREAFF	TGTGCCAGCAGCCCGCAGGGGCGCGAAGCTTTCTTT
.	14	TRBV4-1	.	TRBJ1-2	CASSKWTANYGYTF	TGCGCCAGCAGCAAATGGACAGCTAACTATGGCTACACCTTC
.	11	TRBV19	.	TRBJ1-1	CASRRATEAFF	TGTGCCAGTAGGAGAGCCACTGAAGCTTTCTTT
few	15	TRBV7-2	TRBD2	TRBJ2-7	CASSSYSGGAGEQYF	TGTGCCAGCAGCTCTTATAGCGGGGGGGCCGGAGAGCAGTACTTC
.	17	TRBV4-1	TRBD2	TRBJ2-3	CASSRLLAGGPGDTQYF	TGCGCCAGCAGCCGCCTACTAGCGGGGGGGCCAGGAGATACGCAGTATTTT